A selection of T cell receptor beta chains follows, all from one sample in a study of blood T cell repertoires in COVID-19. Some clones are missing from TCRdb's copy, which holds only in-frame ones; the method was immunoSEQ multiplex PCR. The table shows hundreds of thousands of clones, with 86% occurring only once. Sequenced material: peripheral blood. The receptors come from a woman in her thirties with active or convalescent COVID-19. Each CDR3 is given with its conserved first and last residue. The order of the fields is V gene, J gene, CDR3 protein.

V gene: TRBV18; J gene: TRBJ1-2; CDR3 protein: CASSTGGGYGYTF
V gene: TRBV19; J gene: TRBJ2-7; CDR3 protein: CASSLIGITYEQYF
V gene: TRBV7-9; J gene: TRBJ2-3; CDR3 protein: CASSRSGVGDTQYF
V gene: TRBV6-4; J gene: TRBJ1-1; CDR3 protein: CASSDGTMNTEAFF
V gene: TRBV29-1; J gene: TRBJ2-7; CDR3 protein: CSVTDRGSYEQYF
V gene: TRBV7-6; J gene: TRBJ2-2; CDR3 protein: CASSLEGQLNTGELFF
V gene: TRBV3-1/TRBV3-2; J gene: TRBJ1-5; CDR3 protein: CASSQVGQDDLHF
V gene: TRBV4-1; J gene: TRBJ1-4; CDR3 protein: CASSQDLPGSPNEKLFF
V gene: TRBV3-1/TRBV3-2; J gene: TRBJ2-1; CDR3 protein: CASSHHIAAGGGNEQFF
V gene: TRBV19; J gene: TRBJ1-5; CDR3 protein: CASSIVTLISQPQHF
V gene: TRBV6-1; J gene: TRBJ1-6; CDR3 protein: CASSERTGDIYSPLHF
V gene: TRBV13; J gene: TRBJ1-2; CDR3 protein: CASSLMRGRGYTF
V gene: TRBV10-3; J gene: TRBJ1-2; CDR3 protein: CAISRTDSNYGYTF
V gene: TRBV5-4; J gene: TRBJ2-3; CDR3 protein: CASSSTEDTQYF
V gene: TRBV5-1; J gene: TRBJ1-2; CDR3 protein: CASSVITGAEGYTF
V gene: TRBV18; J gene: TRBJ1-1; CDR3 protein: CASSPSEIGVVEAFF
V gene: TRBV18; J gene: TRBJ1-4; CDR3 protein: CASSPLNTANEKLFF
V gene: TRBV9; J gene: TRBJ2-2; CDR3 protein: CASRRQPEANTGELFF
V gene: TRBV7-9; J gene: TRBJ1-1; CDR3 protein: CASSLDGDTEAFF
V gene: TRBV18; J gene: TRBJ1-2; CDR3 protein: CASSPTGTGGNGYTF
V gene: TRBV7-8; J gene: TRBJ1-3; CDR3 protein: CASSARTSANLVGNTIYF
V gene: TRBV11-2; J gene: TRBJ2-7; CDR3 protein: CASSSVAETSYEQYF
V gene: TRBV16; J gene: TRBJ1-6; CDR3 protein: CASSQSQGDSPLHF
V gene: TRBV5-1; J gene: TRBJ1-2; CDR3 protein: CASSDPYNRSYGYTF
V gene: TRBV4-1; J gene: TRBJ1-1; CDR3 protein: CASSQGGQGGITEAFF
V gene: TRBV7-8; J gene: TRBJ1-5; CDR3 protein: CASSLRAVGQDLSNQPQHF
V gene: TRBV6-5; J gene: TRBJ1-1; CDR3 protein: CASSSKGTGSTEAFF
V gene: TRBV11-2; J gene: TRBJ2-7; CDR3 protein: CASSLTGGNEQYF
V gene: TRBV2; J gene: TRBJ2-2; CDR3 protein: CASTSGGWRELFF
V gene: TRBV19; J gene: TRBJ1-5; CDR3 protein: CASSIRDRVGNQPQHF
V gene: TRBV9; J gene: TRBJ2-5; CDR3 protein: CASSPYLGLDQETQYF
V gene: TRBV29-1; J gene: TRBJ2-1; CDR3 protein: CSVGGDEQFF
V gene: TRBV5-4; J gene: TRBJ2-2; CDR3 protein: CASSLPGGLAGGTTGELFF